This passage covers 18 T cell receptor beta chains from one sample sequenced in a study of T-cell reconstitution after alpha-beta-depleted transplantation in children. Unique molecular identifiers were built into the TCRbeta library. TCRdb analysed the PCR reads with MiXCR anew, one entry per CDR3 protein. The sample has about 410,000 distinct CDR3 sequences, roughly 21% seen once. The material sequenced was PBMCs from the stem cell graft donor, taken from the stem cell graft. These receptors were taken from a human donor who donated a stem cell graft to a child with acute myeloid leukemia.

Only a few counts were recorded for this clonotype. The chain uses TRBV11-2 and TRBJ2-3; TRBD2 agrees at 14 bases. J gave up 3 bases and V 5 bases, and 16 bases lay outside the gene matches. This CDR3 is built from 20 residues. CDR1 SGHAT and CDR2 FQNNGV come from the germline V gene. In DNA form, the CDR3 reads TGTGCCAGCAGCCCCGAACCGCCGGGACTAGCGGGAGTCTGGACAGATACGCAGTATTTT. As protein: CASSPEPPGLAGVWTDTQYF.

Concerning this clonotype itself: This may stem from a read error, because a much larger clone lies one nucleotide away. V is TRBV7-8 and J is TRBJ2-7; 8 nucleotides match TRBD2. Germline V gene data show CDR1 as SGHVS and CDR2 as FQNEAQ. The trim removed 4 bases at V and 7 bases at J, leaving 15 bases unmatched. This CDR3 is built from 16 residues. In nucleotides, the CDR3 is TGTGCCAGCAGCTCCCGGGAGGGACACGGGGCGCGGGAGCAGTACTTC. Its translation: CASSSREGHGAREQYF.

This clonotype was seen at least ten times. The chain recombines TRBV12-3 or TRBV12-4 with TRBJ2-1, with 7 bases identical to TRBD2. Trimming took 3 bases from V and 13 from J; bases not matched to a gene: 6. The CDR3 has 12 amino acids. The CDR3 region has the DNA TGTGCCAGCAGTTTCCTAGCGGATGGACAGTTCTTC. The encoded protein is CASSFLADGQFF.

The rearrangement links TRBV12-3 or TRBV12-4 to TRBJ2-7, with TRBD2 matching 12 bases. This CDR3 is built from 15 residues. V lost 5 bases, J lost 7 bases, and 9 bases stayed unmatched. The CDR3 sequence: CASSALAGGPGEQYF. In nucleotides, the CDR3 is TGTGCCAGCAGTGCCCTAGCGGGAGGGCCGGGGGAGCAGTACTTC.

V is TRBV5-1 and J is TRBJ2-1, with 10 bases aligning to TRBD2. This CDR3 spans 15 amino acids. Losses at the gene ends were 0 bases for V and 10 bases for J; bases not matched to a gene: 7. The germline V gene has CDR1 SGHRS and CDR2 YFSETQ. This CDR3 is CASSLALAGEAEQFF. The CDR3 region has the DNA TGCGCCAGCAGCTTGGCTCTAGCGGGAGAAGCGGAGCAGTTCTTC.

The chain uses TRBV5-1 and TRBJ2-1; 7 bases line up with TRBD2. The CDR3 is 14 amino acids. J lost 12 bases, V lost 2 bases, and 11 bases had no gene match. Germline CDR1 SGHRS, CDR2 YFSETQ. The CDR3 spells CASSLSREASSQFF. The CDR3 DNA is TGCGCCAGCAGCTTAAGCCGGGAGGCCTCTTCGCAGTTCTTC.

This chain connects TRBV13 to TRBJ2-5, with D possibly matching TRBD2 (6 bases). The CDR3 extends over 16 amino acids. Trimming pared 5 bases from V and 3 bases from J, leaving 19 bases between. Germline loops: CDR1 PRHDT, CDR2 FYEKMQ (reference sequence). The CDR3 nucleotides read TGTGCCAGCAGCCCCCCGAGTAGCGGACATGAAGAGACCCAGTACTTC. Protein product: CASSPPSSGHEETQYF.

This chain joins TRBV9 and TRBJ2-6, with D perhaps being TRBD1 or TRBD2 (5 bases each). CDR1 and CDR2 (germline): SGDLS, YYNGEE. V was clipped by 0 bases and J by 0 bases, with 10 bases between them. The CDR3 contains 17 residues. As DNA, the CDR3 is TGTGCCAGCAGCGTAGATGGGACCCACTCTGGGGCCAACGTCCTGACTTTC. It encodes CASSVDGTHSGANVLTF.

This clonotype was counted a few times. CDR3 region: CASSDPAGAADTQYF. CDR3 sequence (DNA): TGTGCCAGCAGTGACCCAGCGGGAGCGGCAGATACGCAGTATTTT. This chain joins TRBV6-1 and TRBJ2-3; the match to TRBD2 covers 8 bases. The CDR3 is 15 residues long. With V trimmed by 3 bases and J by 4 bases, 6 bases remained unmatched. From germline, CDR1 is MNHNS and CDR2 SASEGT.

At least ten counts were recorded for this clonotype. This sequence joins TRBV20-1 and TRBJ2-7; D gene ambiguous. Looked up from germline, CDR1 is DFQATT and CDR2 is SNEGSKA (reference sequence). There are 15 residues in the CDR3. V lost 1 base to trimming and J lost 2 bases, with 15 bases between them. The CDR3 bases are TGCAGTGCTAGAGGTCTTGCGGAGCGTCCCTACGAGCAGTACTTC. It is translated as CSARGLAERPYEQYF.

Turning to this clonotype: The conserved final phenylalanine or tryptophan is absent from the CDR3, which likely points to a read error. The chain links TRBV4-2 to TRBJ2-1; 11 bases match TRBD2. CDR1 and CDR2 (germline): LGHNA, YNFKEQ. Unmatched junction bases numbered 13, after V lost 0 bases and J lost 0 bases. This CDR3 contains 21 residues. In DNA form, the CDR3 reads TGTGCCAGCAGCCAAGAGTGGGAGGGTAGCGGGAGGGTCGACTCCTACAATGAGCAGTTCCTC. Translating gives CASSQEWEGSGRVDSYNEQFL.

The CDR3 DNA is TGTGCCAGCAGCTTAGCGGGGACAGGGCACTACGAGCAGTACTTC. This sequence encodes CASSLAGTGHYEQYF. The chain employs TRBV7-9 and TRBJ2-7; TRBD1 matches at 9 bases. V lost 0 bases and J lost 3; bases outside the gene matches: 3. This CDR3 is built from 15 residues. Germline CDR1 reads SEHNR; CDR2 reads FQNEAQ (reference sequence).

The CDR3 sequence is CASSRGLGSYEQYF. Here the CDR3 DNA reads TGTGCCAGCAGCCGAGGACTAGGCTCCTACGAGCAGTACTTC. The V gene is TRBV11-2, the J gene TRBJ2-7; TRBD2 aligns across 7 bases. The CDR3 runs to 14 residues. Germline CDR1 and CDR2: SGHAT and FQNNGV. The junction had 4 bases not matched to a gene; V was cut back by 5 bases and J by 0 bases.

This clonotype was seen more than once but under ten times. CDR3 bases: TGTGCCAGCAGCCAAGCTACAGGGGTCACCTACAATGAGCAGTTCTTC. Amino acid sequence: CASSQATGVTYNEQFF. This chain uses TRBV4-2 with TRBJ2-1, with 7 bases lining up with TRBD1. The CDR3 has 16 amino acids. V shed 1 base and J 2 bases; nucleotides not matched to a gene: 5. The germline V gene encodes CDR1 LGHNA and CDR2 YNFKEQ.

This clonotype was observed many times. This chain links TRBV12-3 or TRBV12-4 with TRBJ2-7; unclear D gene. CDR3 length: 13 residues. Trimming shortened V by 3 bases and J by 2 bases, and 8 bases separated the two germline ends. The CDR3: CASSFFGPYEQYF. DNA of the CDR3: TGTGCCAGCAGTTTCTTCGGGCCCTACGAGCAGTACTTC.

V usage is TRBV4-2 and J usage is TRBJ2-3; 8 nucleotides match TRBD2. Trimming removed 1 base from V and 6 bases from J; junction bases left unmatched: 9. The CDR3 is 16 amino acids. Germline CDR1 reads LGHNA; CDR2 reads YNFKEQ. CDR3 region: CASSQGLGLAGDTQYF. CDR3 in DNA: TGTGCCAGCAGCCAAGGTCTCGGACTAGCAGGGGATACGCAGTATTTT.

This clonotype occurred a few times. CDR3 residues: CASSHSGGNEQFF. The CDR3 DNA is TGCGCCAGCAGCCATTCGGGGGGCAATGAGCAGTTCTTC. The chain recombines TRBV4-3 with TRBJ2-1; 7 nucleotides align to TRBD2. CDR3 size: 13 residues. Per germline, CDR1 LGHNA and CDR2 YSLEER. The ends lost 3 bases at V and 6 bases at J; junction bases unmatched: 2.

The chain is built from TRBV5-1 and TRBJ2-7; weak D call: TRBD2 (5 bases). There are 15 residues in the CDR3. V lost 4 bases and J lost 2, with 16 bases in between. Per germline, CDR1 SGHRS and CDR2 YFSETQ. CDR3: CASSPGGRNPYEQYF. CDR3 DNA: TGCGCCAGCAGCCCTGGCGGGCGGAATCCCTACGAGCAGTACTTC.